The 21 T cell receptor beta chains below all came from one sample that was sequenced in a study of cytomegalovirus exposure and HLA in healthy donors. The PCR had 60 Vbeta and 13 Jbeta primers. Here immunoSEQ multiplex PCR was the method, and the copy in TCRdb shows in-frame clones only, minus some. The data show tens of thousands of clones, roughly 80% seen once. The sample comprised PBMCs. These receptors came from a man between 35 and 55 years old in good health and CMV-seronegative.

This chain links TRBV15 with TRBJ2-3; D is unresolved. This CDR3 comprises 17 residues. CDR1 is LNHNV and CDR2 is YYDKDF in the germline V gene (reference sequence). Between the trimmed V and J ends, which lost 2 bases and 2 bases, there was a span of 17 bases. The CDR3 is CATSRIIGGSDTDTQYF. For the CDR3, the DNA is TGTGCCACCAGCAGAATAATAGGTGGCAGCGACACAGATACGCAGTATTTT. Drawing the rest from reference TRBV15 and TRBJ2-3, the complete variable domain is DAMVIQNPRYQVTQFGKPVTLSCSQTLNHNVMYWYQQKSSQAPKLLFHYYDKDFNNEADTPDNFQSRRPNTSFCFLDIRSPGLGDTAMYLCATSRIIGGSDTDTQYFGPGTRLTVL.

Details on this clone: The sample contains more than one DNA sequence encoding this CDR3. The chain links TRBV20-1 to TRBJ1-1, with no clear D. The CDR3 is 11 amino acids. Germline CDR1 is DFQATT and CDR2 is SNEGSKA (reference sequence). The V end lost 6 bases, the J end lost 10 bases, and 15 bases lay between the germline ends. CDR3 loop: CSARLSGGAFF. CDR3 nucleotide sequence: TGCAGTGCCCGGTTGAGTGGAGGAGCTTTCTTT.

The V and J genes are TRBV5-1 and TRBJ1-4, with unresolved D. The CDR3 is 13 amino acids. In germline, CDR1 is SGHRS, CDR2 YFSETQ. V was shortened by 3 bases and J by 5 bases, with 8 bases between the two germline ends. The CDR3 loop is CASSSSWNEKLFF. CDR3 coding DNA: TGCGCCAGCAGCTCCAGTTGGAATGAAAAACTGTTTTTT.

The gene calls are TRBV28 and TRBJ1-4; weak D call: TRBD1 (5 bases). Trimming removed 4 bases from V and 0 bases from J, with 15 bases in between. The length of the CDR3 is 17 residues. Germline V gene sequence: CDR1 MDHEN, CDR2 SYDVKM. In nucleotides, the CDR3 is TGTGCCAGCAGTTCAGATCCAGGGCCATCAACTAATGAAAAACTGTTTTTT. It translates to CASSSDPGPSTNEKLFF. The full variable domain, its missing parts supplied by reference TRBV28 and TRBJ1-4, is DVKVTQSSRYLVKRTGEKVFLECVQDMDHENMFWYRQDPGLGLRLIYFSYDVKMKEKGDIPEGYSVSREKKERFSLILESASTNQTSMYLCASSSDPGPSTNEKLFFGSGTQLSVL.

The rearrangement joins TRBV2 to TRBJ2-7, with a weak D call TRBD1 (6 bases). The CDR3 runs 15 residues. Per germline, CDR1 SNHLY and CDR2 FYNNEI. V dropped 4 bases and J dropped 6 bases, with 19 bases sitting between them. CDR3 in DNA: TGTGCCAGCAGTGCCGTTACAGGGAGATTCGCCGAGCAGTACTTC. Its protein product is CASSAVTGRFAEQYF.

The chain combines TRBV6-5 with TRBJ1-4; D remains ambiguous. V lost 5 bases, J lost 5 bases, and 9 bases lay in between. Germline-derived CDR1 and CDR2 are MNHEY and SVGAGI. The CDR3 is 13 amino acids. The CDR3 is CASSLWPNEKLFF. CDR3 in DNA: TGTGCCAGCAGTCTCTGGCCAAATGAAAAACTGTTTTTT.

J is TRBJ1-6 and V is TRBV14, with a possible D match to TRBD1 (6 bases). The CDR3 length is 16 residues. Germline CDR1 is SGHDN and CDR2 is FVKESK. The V gene lost 4 bases and the J gene lost 7 bases, with 17 bases spanning the gap. CDR3 sequence: CASSPFLGAGNSPLHF. The CDR3 coding sequence is TGTGCCAGCAGCCCCTTTTTGGGGGCAGGGAATTCACCCCTCCACTTT.

The chain is built from TRBV2 and TRBJ2-3; D not certain. Germline V gene lookup returns CDR1 SNHLY and CDR2 FYNNEI. V dropped 4 bases and J dropped 0 bases, with 11 bases sitting between them. This CDR3 has 15 residues. The chain's CDR3 is CASSALVSSTDTQYF. The DNA of the CDR3 is TGTGCCAGCAGTGCCTTAGTATCTAGCACAGATACGCAGTATTTT. Combining the CDR3 with reference TRBV2 and TRBJ2-3 gives the whole variable domain EPEVTQTPSHQVTQMGQEVILRCVPISNHLYFYWYRQILGQKVEFLVSFYNNEISEKSEIFDDQFSVERPDGSNFTLKIRSTKLEDSAMYFCASSALVSSTDTQYFGPGTRLTVL.

The chain is built from TRBV7-2 and TRBJ2-3, with 9 bases matching TRBD2. The CDR3 has 14 amino acids. V lost 1 base, J lost 9 bases, and 5 bases stayed unmatched. Germline-derived CDR1 and CDR2 are SGHTA and FQGNSA. The CDR3 DNA follows: TGTGCCAGCAGCTTAGATCCGACTAGCGGCACGCAGTATTTT. It encodes CASSLDPTSGTQYF.

The gene calls are TRBV7-9 and TRBJ1-1; no reliable D call. Trimming removed 5 bases at V and 4 bases at J, with 11 bases between. This CDR3 is built from 13 residues. Germline CDR1 SEHNR, CDR2 FQNEAQ (reference sequence). The CDR3 region has the DNA TGTGCCAGCAGCCGGAGGGAGGTCACTGAAGCTTTCTTT. As protein: CASSRREVTEAFF.

V usage is TRBV28 and J usage is TRBJ2-5, with a tentative D call TRBD2 (7 bases). Per the germline V gene, CDR1 is MDHEN and CDR2 is SYDVKM. The CDR3 is made up of 14 amino acids. The V and J ends lost 2 bases and 9 bases respectively, with 16 bases between them. CDR3 region: CASSLNRGAPPQYF. CDR3 DNA: TGTGCCAGCAGTTTAAATCGGGGGGCCCCTCCCCAGTACTTC.

J is TRBJ2-7 and V is TRBV9; 7 bases are a match to TRBD2. Germline-derived CDR1 and CDR2 are SGDLS and YYNGEE. The CDR3 sequence is 17 residues long. Trimming cost V 4 bases and J 0 bases; bases outside gene matches: 13. The DNA for the CDR3 is TGTGCCAGCAGCCCACTAAGGGGCGGGACTACCTCCTACGAGCAGTACTTC. It codes for CASSPLRGGTTSYEQYF.

The chain joins TRBV27 to TRBJ2-1, with 10 positions matching TRBD1. From germline, CDR1 is MNHEY and CDR2 SMNVEV (reference sequence). The CDR3 has 17 residues. The junction had 7 bases not matched to a gene; V was cut back by 2 bases and J by 3 bases. In nucleotides, the CDR3 is TGTGCCAGCAGTTTAAGGGTCGGGACAGGGGACTACAATGAGCAGTTCTTC. It encodes CASSLRVGTGDYNEQFF.

The chain uses TRBV30 and TRBJ1-2; maybe TRBD1 (5 bases). The CDR3 extends over 12 amino acids. The germline gives CDR1 GTSNPN, CDR2 SVGIG (reference sequence). Trimming removed 3 bases from V and 8 bases from J, with 13 bases in between. This chain's CDR3 is CAWRQGFYGYTF. Written as DNA, the CDR3 is TGTGCCTGGAGGCAGGGATTCTACGGCTACACCTTC.

Remarks on this clone: At the DNA level, this CDR3 is encoded by other sequences in the same sample as well. The CDR3 DNA is TGTGCCAGCAGCCCCGGCCAGGGCTACGAGCAGTACTTC. It encodes CASSPGQGYEQYF. The chain employs TRBV7-3 and TRBJ2-7; the D gene is possibly TRBD1 (5 bases). The CDR3 runs 13 residues. In germline, CDR1 is SGHTA, CDR2 FQGTGA. V lost 5 bases and J lost 3, with 11 bases in between.

J is TRBJ1-5 and V is TRBV7-2; D is possibly TRBD1 (5 bases). Trimming removed 0 bases at V and 2 bases at J, with 11 bases between. This CDR3 has 16 amino acids. Germline CDR1 SGHTA, CDR2 FQGNSA. The CDR3 loop is CASSLAGSRGNQPQHF. The CDR3, as DNA: TGTGCCAGCAGCTTAGCAGGGTCCAGGGGCAATCAGCCCCAGCATTTT.

The chain combines TRBV7-2 with TRBJ1-2; D uncertain. The CDR3 totals 14 residues. CDR1 and CDR2 from the germline V gene are SGHTA and FQGNSA. With 5 bases removed from V and 0 bases from J, the gap between germline ends came to 10 bases. CDR3 coding DNA: TGTGCCAGCAGCACTCGAGGCACTAACTATGGCTACACCTTC. This sequence encodes CASSTRGTNYGYTF.

The gene calls are TRBV4-1 and TRBJ2-1; a possible D gene is TRBD2 (5 bases). The CDR3 spans 19 residues. Trimming stripped 3 bases from V and 0 bases from J, with 21 bases between. The germline CDR1 and CDR2 sequences are MGHRA and YSYEKL. CDR3 bases: TGCGCCAGCAGCCACCCACCCCTTCGGCCGGGGAGCTCCTACAATGAGCAGTTCTTC. It yields the protein CASSHPPLRPGSSYNEQFF.

The chain couples TRBV19 to TRBJ1-4; D may be TRBD1 (6 bases). The CDR3 loop spans 14 amino acids. Germline V gene data show CDR1 as LNHDA and CDR2 as SQIVND (reference sequence). Trimming pared 5 bases from V and 4 bases from J, leaving 11 bases between. DNA for the CDR3: TGTGCCAGTAGTTCAGGGGAGTTTAATGAAAAACTGTTTTTT. Its translation: CASSSGEFNEKLFF.

The chain links TRBV10-3 to TRBJ2-7, with D possibly TRBD1 on 5 matching bases. Trimming removed 0 bases from V and 3 bases from J, with 9 bases in between. This CDR3 has 14 residues. Germline assignment: CDR1 ENHRY and CDR2 SYGVKD. For the CDR3, the DNA is TGTGCCATCAGTGAGTCGCCAGGGAACTACGAGCAGTACTTC. It specifies CAISESPGNYEQYF.

This clone has more than one count but fewer than ten. V is TRBV2 and J is TRBJ2-1; 8 nucleotides line up with TRBD2. Per the germline V gene, CDR1 is SNHLY and CDR2 is FYNNEI. The CDR3 length is 15 residues. V lost 8 bases, J lost 4 bases, and 10 bases stayed unmatched. The CDR3: CASFGGTSDYNEQFF. The CDR3 nucleotides are TGTGCCAGCTTTGGAGGGACTAGTGATTACAATGAGCAGTTCTTC. The full variable domain, completed using reference TRBV2 and TRBJ2-1, is EPEVTQTPSHQVTQMGQEVILRCVPISNHLYFYWYRQILGQKVEFLVSFYNNEISEKSEIFDDQFSVERPDGSNFTLKIRSTKLEDSAMYFCASFGGTSDYNEQFFGPGTRLTVL.